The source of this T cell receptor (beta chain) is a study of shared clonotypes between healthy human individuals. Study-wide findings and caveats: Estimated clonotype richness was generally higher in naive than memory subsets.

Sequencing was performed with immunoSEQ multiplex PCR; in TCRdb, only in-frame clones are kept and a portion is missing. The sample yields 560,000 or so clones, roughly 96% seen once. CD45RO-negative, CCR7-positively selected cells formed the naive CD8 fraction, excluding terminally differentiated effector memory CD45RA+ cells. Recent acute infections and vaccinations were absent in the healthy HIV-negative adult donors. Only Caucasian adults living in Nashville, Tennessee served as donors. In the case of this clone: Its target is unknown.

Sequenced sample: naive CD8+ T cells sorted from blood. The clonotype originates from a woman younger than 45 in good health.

CDR3 loop: CASSGWTGPGYTF. The CDR3 region has the DNA TGTGCCAGTAGTGGTTGGACAGGGCCTGGCTACACCTTC. The chain joins TRBV19 to TRBJ1-2; 8 nucleotides match TRBD1. This CDR3 has 13 amino acids. Germline CDR1 LNHDA, CDR2 SQIVND (reference sequence). Trimming at V came to 5 bases and at J to 7 bases, leaving 6 bases not matched to a gene.